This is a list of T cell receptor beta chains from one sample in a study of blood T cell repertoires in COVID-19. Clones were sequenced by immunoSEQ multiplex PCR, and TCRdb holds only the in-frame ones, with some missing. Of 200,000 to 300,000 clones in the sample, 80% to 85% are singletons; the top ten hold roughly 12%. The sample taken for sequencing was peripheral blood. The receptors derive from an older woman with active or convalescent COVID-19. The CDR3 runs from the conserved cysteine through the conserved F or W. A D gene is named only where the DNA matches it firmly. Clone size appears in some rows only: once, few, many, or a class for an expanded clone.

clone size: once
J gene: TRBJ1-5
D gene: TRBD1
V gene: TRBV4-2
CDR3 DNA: TGTGCCAGTAAGAACAGGGGCGAGGGGAATCAGCCCCAGCATTTT
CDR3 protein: CASKNRGEGNQPQHF

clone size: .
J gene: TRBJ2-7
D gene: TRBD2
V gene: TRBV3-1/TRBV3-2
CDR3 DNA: TGTGCCAGCAGCCAGACTAGCGGGGCGTACGAGCAGTACTTC
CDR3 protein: CASSQTSGAYEQYF

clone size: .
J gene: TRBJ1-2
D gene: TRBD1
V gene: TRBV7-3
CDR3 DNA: TGTGCCAGCAGCTACGGACAGGGCAACTATGGCTACACCTTC
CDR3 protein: CASSYGQGNYGYTF

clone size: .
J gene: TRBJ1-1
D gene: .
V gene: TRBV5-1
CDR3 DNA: TGCGCCAGCAGCTTGGCAGGAGGAGGAGGGTACACTGAAGCTTTCTTT
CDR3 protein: CASSLAGGGGYTEAFF

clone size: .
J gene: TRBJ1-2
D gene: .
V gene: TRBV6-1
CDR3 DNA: TGTGCCAGCAGTGAAGGGGCGCTACGCCTCTTCTATGGCTACACCTTC
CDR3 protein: CASSEGALRLFYGYTF

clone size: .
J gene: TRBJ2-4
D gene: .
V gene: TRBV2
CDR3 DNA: TGTGCCAGCAGTGAACAGGAAAGCATTCAGTACTTC
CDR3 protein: CASSEQESIQYF

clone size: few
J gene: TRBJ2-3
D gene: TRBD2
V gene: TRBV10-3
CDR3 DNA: TGTGCCATCAGTGAGTCAGTAGCGGGGGGGCCGGAAGATACGCAGTATTTT
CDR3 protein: CAISESVAGGPEDTQYF

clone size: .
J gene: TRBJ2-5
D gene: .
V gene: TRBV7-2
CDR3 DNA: TGTGCCAGCAGCCGAAGTATCGGGGAGACCCAGTACTTC
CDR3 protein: CASSRSIGETQYF

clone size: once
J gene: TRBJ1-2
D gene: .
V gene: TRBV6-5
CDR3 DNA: TGTGCCAGCAGTTACGGGGGCCGGGGTTATGGCTACACCTTC
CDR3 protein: CASSYGGRGYGYTF

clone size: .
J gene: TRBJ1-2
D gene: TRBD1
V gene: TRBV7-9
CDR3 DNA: TGTGCCAGCAGCCCCAGAGGGGGCGGGGGCTACACCTTC
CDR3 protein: CASSPRGGGGYTF

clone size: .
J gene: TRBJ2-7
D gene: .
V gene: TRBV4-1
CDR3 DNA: TGCGCCACCTTAGGGGGGGAGACAAGTGCGGAGTACTTC
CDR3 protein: CATLGGETSAEYF

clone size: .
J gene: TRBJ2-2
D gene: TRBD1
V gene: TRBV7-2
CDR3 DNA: TGTGCCAGCGGGGGACAGGGGAGCACCGGGGAGCTGTTTTTT
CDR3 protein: CASGGQGSTGELFF

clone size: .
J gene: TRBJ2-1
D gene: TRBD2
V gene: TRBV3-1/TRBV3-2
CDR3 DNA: TGTGCCAGCAGCCGTAGCGGGGGGTCCTACAATGAGCAGTTCTTC
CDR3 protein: CASSRSGGSYNEQFF

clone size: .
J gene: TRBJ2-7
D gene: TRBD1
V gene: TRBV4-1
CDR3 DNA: TGCGCCAGCAGCCGACGCGGGACAGGGGCGGACGAGCAGTACTTC
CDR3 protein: CASSRRGTGADEQYF

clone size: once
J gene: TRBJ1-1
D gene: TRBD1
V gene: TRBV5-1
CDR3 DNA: TGCGCCAGCAGCGCCTCGACAGGGGTGAACACTGAAGCTTTCTTT
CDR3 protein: CASSASTGVNTEAFF

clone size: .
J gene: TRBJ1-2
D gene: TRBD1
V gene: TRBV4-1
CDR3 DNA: TGCGCCAGCAGCCAAAAGAGCGGACAGGGGGCAAAGGGTGGCGGCTACACCTTC
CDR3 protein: CASSQKSGQGAKGGGYTF

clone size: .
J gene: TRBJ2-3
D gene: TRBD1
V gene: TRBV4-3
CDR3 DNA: TGCGCCAGCAGCCACCAAGACTCGACAGGGAAGGGGTATTTT
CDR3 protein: CASSHQDSTGKGYF

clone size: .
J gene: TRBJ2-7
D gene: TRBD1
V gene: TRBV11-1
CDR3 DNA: TGTGCCAGCAGCCAAGATCGGGGACAGCCCTACGAGCAGTACTTC
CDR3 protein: CASSQDRGQPYEQYF

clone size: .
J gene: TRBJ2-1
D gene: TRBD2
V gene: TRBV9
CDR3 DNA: TGTGCCAGCAGCGTAGCGCCAGATAGACTAGCGGGGGAGGATGAGCAGTTCTTC
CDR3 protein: CASSVAPDRLAGEDEQFF

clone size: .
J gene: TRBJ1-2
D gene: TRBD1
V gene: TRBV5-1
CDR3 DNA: TGCGCCAGCAGCTTGGACGGGACAGGCCTTCGTGGCTACACCTTC
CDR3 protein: CASSLDGTGLRGYTF

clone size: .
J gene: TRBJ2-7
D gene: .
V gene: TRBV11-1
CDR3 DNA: TGTGCCAGCAGCTTAGACAGGAACTCCTACGAGCAGTACTTC
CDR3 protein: CASSLDRNSYEQYF

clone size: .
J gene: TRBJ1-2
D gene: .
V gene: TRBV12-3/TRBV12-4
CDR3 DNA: TGTGCCAGCAGACCCAGGGAAGGGGATGGCTACACCTTC
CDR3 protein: CASRPREGDGYTF

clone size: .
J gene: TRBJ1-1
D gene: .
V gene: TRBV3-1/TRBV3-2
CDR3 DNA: TGTGCCAGCAGCCAAGCAGTGAACACTGAAGCTTTCTTT
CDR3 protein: CASSQAVNTEAFF

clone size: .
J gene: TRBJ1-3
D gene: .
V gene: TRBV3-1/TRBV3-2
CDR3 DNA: TGTGCCAGCAGCCTCCGACTCTCTGGAAACACCATATATTTT
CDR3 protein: CASSLRLSGNTIYF

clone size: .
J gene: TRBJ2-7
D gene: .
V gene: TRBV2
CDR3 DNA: TGTGCCAGCAGTCGAACAGGGCGTCTCGAGCAGTACTTC
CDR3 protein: CASSRTGRLEQYF

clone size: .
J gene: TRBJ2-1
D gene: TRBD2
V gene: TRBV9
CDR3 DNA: TGTGCCAGCAGCGACAATACCGGGACTAAATCTTCCTACAATGAGCAGTTCTTC
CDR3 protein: CASSDNTGTKSSYNEQFF

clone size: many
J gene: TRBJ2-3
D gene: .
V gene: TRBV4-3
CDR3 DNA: TGCGCCAGCAGCCAAGATCCGTGGGGGGACCCCACAGATACGCAGTATTTT
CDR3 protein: CASSQDPWGDPTDTQYF

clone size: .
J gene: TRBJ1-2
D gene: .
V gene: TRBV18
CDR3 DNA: TGTGCCAGCTCACCAGGTCAGGCGACGTGGGATGGCTACACCTTC
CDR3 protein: CASSPGQATWDGYTF

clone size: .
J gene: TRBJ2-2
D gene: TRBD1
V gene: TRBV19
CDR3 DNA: TGTGCCAGTAGTATGGCCCCGCCATGGACAGGGAGCGGGGAGCTGTTTTTT
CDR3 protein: CASSMAPPWTGSGELFF

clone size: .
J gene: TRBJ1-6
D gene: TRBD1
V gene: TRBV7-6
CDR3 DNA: TGTGCCAGCAGCCCCAGGGGGGATTCACCCCTCCACTTT
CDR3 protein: CASSPRGDSPLHF

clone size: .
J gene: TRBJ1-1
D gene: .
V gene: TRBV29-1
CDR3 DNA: TGCAGCGTTGACAGGGAGGACACTGAAGCTTTCTTT
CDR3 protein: CSVDREDTEAFF

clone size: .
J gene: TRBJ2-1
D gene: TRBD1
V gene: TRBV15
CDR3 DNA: TGTGCCACCAGCAGGGACAGGGCCTCCTACAATGAGCAGTTCTTC
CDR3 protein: CATSRDRASYNEQFF

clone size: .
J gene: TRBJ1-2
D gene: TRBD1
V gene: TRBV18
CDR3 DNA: TGTGCCAGCTCACCACCGGAAGGACAGGGCTATGGCTACACCTTC
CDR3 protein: CASSPPEGQGYGYTF

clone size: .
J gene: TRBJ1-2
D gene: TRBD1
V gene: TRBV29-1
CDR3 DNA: TGCAGCACCAGGACAGGGGAAGGCTACACCTTC
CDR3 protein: CSTRTGEGYTF

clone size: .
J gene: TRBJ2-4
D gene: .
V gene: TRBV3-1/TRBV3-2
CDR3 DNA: TGTGCCAGCAGCCAAGATCAGGGGTCCTTTCCGTACTTC
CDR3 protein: CASSQDQGSFPYF

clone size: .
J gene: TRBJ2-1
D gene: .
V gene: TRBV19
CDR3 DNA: TGTGCCAGTAGTGTGGTTCTAGCCCGGTACAATGAGCAGTTCTTC
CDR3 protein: CASSVVLARYNEQFF

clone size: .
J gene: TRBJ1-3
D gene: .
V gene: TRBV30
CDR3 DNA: TGTGCCTGGAGCGCAGGGGATGGAAACACCATATATTTT
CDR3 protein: CAWSAGDGNTIYF

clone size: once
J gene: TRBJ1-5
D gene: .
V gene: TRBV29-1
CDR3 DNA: TGCAGCGTTGTTAGTCAGGGAAATCAGCCCCAGCATTTT
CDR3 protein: CSVVSQGNQPQHF

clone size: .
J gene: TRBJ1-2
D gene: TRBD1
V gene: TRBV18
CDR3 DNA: TGTGCCAGCTCACCGTTACAGGGGGACTATGGCTACACCTTC
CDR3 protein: CASSPLQGDYGYTF

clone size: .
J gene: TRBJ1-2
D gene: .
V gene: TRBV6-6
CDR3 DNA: TGTGCCTCGGGCGGGGCTTTCGGCTACACCTTC
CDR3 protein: CASGGAFGYTF

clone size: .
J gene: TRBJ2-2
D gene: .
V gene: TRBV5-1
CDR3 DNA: TGCGCCAGCAGCCCGAGACCTGACAGCACCGGGGAGCTGTTTTTT
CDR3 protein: CASSPRPDSTGELFF

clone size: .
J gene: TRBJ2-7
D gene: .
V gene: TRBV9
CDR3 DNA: TGTGCCAGCAGCGTAGCAGGGCAGGGCCTCACGCAGTACTTC
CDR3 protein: CASSVAGQGLTQYF

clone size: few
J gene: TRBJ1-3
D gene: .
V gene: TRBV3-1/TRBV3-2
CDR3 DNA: TGTGCCAGCAGCCAAGTTTCGTTTACCCCGTCAGGGGGAAACACCATATATTTT
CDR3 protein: CASSQVSFTPSGGNTIYF

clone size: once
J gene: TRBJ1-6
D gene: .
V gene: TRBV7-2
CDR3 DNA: TGTGCCAGCAGCTTCGGGGTTTCCCATTCACCCCTCCACTTT
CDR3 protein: CASSFGVSHSPLHF

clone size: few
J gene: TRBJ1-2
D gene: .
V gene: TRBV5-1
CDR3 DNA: TGCGCCAGCAGCTTCAGGGATGAGGCAGATGGCTACACCTTC
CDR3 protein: CASSFRDEADGYTF

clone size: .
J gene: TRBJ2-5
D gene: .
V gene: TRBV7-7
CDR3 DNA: TGTGCCAGCAGCCCAAGGACTTACCTCCAAGAGACCCAGTACTTC
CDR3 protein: CASSPRTYLQETQYF

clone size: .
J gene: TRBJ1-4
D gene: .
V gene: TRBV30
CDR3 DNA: TGTGCCTGGAGTTATGCAGGGGCAGGCGAAAAACTGTTTTTT
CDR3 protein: CAWSYAGAGEKLFF

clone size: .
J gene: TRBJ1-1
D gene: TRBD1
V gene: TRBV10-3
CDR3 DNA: TGTGCCACGGACAGGGGGCAGGGGAACACTGAAGCTTTCTTT
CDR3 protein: CATDRGQGNTEAFF

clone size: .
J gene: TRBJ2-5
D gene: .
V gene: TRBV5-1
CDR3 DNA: TGCGCCAGCAGCTTGGGTCTGTACCAAGAGACCCAGTACTTC
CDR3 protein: CASSLGLYQETQYF